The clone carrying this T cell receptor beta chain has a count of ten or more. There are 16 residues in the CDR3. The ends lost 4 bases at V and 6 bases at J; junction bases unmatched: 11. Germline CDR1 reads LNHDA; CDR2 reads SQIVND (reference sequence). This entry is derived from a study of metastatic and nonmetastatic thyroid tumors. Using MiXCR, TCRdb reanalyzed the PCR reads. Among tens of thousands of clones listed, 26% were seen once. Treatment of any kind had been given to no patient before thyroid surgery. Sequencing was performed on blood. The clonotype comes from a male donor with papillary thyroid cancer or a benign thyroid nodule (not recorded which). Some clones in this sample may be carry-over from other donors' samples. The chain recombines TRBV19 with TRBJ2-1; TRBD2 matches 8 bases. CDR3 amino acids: CASSTTLAERPNEQFF. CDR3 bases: TGTGCCAGTAGTACCACACTAGCGGAGCGACCCAATGAGCAGTTCTTC.